This T cell receptor (beta chain) was found in a study of CD8 T cells in Susac syndrome. Study context: Clinical remission applied to 8 or 9 sequenced Susac syndrome patients, and about 6 had active disease.

In its sample, this clonotype was seen a few times. Random hexamers were used to reverse transcribe the RNA input (0.5 to 1 ug). Each CDR3 protein is one row after TCRdb ran MiXCR on the immunoSEQ multiplex PCR reads. The sample has some 190,000 distinct CDR3 sequences; 94% are singletons. Germline V CDR1 and CDR2: DFQATT, SNEGSKA (reference sequence). The CDR3 contains 16 residues. The V and J ends lost 5 bases and 0 bases respectively, with 17 bases between them. This clonotype was obtained from a human donor with Susac syndrome. Sequencing was performed on CD4+ T cells from PBMCs. The chain couples TRBV20-1 to TRBJ1-5, with D tentatively TRBD1 (6 bases). CDR3 protein: CSAVRGAGDSNQPQHF. The DNA for the CDR3 is TGCAGTGCTGTCCGCGGTGCAGGGGATAGCAATCAGCCCCAGCATTTT.